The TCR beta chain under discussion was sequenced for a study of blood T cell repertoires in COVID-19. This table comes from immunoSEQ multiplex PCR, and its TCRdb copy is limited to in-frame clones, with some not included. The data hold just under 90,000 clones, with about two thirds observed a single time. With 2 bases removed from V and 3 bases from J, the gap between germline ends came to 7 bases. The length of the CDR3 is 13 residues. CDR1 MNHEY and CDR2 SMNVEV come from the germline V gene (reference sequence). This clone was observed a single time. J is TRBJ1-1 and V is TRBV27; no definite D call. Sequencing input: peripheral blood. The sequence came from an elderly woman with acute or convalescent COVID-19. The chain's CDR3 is CASSLKYDTEAFF. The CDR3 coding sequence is TGTGCCAGCAGTTTAAAATATGACACTGAAGCTTTCTTT.